This T cell receptor (beta chain) was recorded in a study of blood T cell repertoires in COVID-19. Study-level background: Acute and convalescent COVID-19 specimens originated in the United States, Italy and Spain.

Original processing notes: Reference gene primer amplification yielded estimated nucleated cell counts. Sequencing used immunoSEQ multiplex PCR; TCRdb keeps in-frame clones, though not all of them. Clone size and the V and J calls come from that table; the DNA yielded D and trimming. Of some 87,000 clones detected, approximately 78% appear once; the ten largest clones hold 13%. This sequence originates from a human donor in a cohort sampled during active COVID-19. Sample: peripheral blood.

CDR3 in DNA: TGCGCCAGCAGCTTGACAGGGGGAGGGCAAGAGACCCAGTACTTC. Translation: CASSLTGGGQETQYF. The chain couples TRBV5-1 to TRBJ2-5; the D gene is possibly TRBD1 (8 bases). The length of the CDR3 is 15 residues. CDR1 and CDR2 from the germline V gene are SGHRS and YFSETQ. V lost 1 base, J lost 2 bases, and 12 bases lay in between.